One sample yielded the 15 T cell receptor beta chains listed below, sequenced in a study of blood T cell repertoires in COVID-19. Measured with immunoSEQ multiplex PCR; TCRdb has only the in-frame clones, and not every one. The repertoire holds 60,000 to 75,000 clones, with about nine tenths as singletons. Sequenced material: peripheral blood. The receptors originated from a man aged 25 to 40 with acute or convalescent COVID-19.

The rearrangement joins TRBV6-6 to TRBJ2-1; the match to TRBD2 covers 10 bases. V lost 5 bases to trimming and J lost 8 bases; unmatched junction nucleotides: 18. This CDR3 region has 18 residues. Germline V gene lookup returns CDR1 MNHNY and CDR2 SVGAGI (reference sequence). CDR3 sequence (DNA): TGTGCCAGCAGTCGGCGACAGGCCAGAGCGGGAGGGCCCCATGAGCAGTTCTTC. Its translation is CASSRRQARAGGPHEQFF.

The rearrangement joins TRBV9 to TRBJ1-5, with D tentatively TRBD1 (6 bases). Germline assignment: CDR1 SGDLS and CDR2 YYNGEE. The CDR3 spans 14 residues. The germline V and J ends were trimmed by 5 bases and 0 bases, with 9 bases remaining between them. The CDR3 bases are TGTGCCAGCAGTAGGGGGAATAGCAATCAGCCCCAGCATTTT. Its translation is CASSRGNSNQPQHF.

This clone was observed a few times. The chain joins TRBV28 to TRBJ1-1, with 7 bases identical to TRBD1. Trimming took 3 bases from V and 11 from J; bases not matched to a gene: 9. Germline V gives CDR1 MDHEN, CDR2 SYDVKM. The CDR3 has 13 residues. CDR3 protein: CASSFFRGQAAFF. The CDR3 nucleotides read TGTGCCAGCAGTTTTTTTAGGGGGCAGGCGGCTTTCTTT. The full variable domain, in which reference TRBV28 and TRBJ1-1 provide the parts outside the CDR3, is DVKVTQSSRYLVKRTGEKVFLECVQDMDHENMFWYRQDPGLGLRLIYFSYDVKMKEKGDIPEGYSVSREKKERFSLILESASTNQTSMYLCASSFFRGQAAFFGQGTRLTVV.

J is TRBJ1-1 and V is TRBV5-1, with D uncertain. Germline CDR1 SGHRS, CDR2 YFSETQ. V dropped 0 bases and J dropped 4 bases, with 10 bases sitting between them. This CDR3 has 14 residues. The CDR3 is CASSLESGSTEAFF. The CDR3 DNA is TGCGCCAGCAGCTTGGAGTCGGGTAGCACTGAAGCTTTCTTT. Variable domain in full (rest from reference TRBV5-1 and TRBJ1-1): KAGVTQTPRYLIKTRGQQVTLSCSPISGHRSVSWYQQTPGQGLQFLFEYFSETQRNKGNFPGRFSGRQFSNSRSEMNVSTLELGDSALYLCASSLESGSTEAFFGQGTRLTVV.

In its sample, this clone was seen a few times. The chain recombines TRBV9 with TRBJ1-2; possible D gene TRBD1, 5 bases. The CDR3 loop spans 13 amino acids. Trimming cost V 3 bases and J 4 bases, with 10 bases left between them. Germline V gene data show CDR1 as SGDLS and CDR2 as YYNGEE. The DNA for the CDR3 is TGTGCCAGCAGCGCCGGACAATCCTATGGCTACACCTTC. As protein: CASSAGQSYGYTF.

CDR3 nucleotide sequence: TGCGCCAGCAGCTTCTCTGGACAGGGGGCGGAAGCTTTCTTT. This translates into CASSFSGQGAEAFF. The J gene is TRBJ1-1, the V gene TRBV5-1; 11 nucleotides agree with TRBD1. The CDR3 is 14 amino acids. J lost 8 bases, V lost 2 bases, and 5 bases had no gene match. Germline lookup yields CDR1 SGHRS and CDR2 YFSETQ.

This clone turned up a few times. The rearrangement joins TRBV19 to TRBJ2-1, with D possibly being TRBD2 (6 bases). The V gene's germline CDR1 is LNHDA and CDR2 SQIVND (reference sequence). Trimming removed 6 bases from V and 8 bases from J, with 14 bases in between. There are 13 residues in the CDR3. The CDR3 DNA is TGTGCCAGTAGCCCGTACTGGGAGGATGAGCAGTTCTTC. Translated, it gives CASSPYWEDEQFF.

This chain connects TRBV4-1 to TRBJ1-6, with D perhaps TRBD1 (5 bases). Per germline, CDR1 MGHRA and CDR2 YSYEKL. Trimming took 2 bases from V and 10 from J, leaving 15 bases between them. The CDR3 spans 15 residues. The CDR3 reads CASSQSGASQSPLHF. CDR3 coding DNA: TGCGCCAGCAGCCAAAGCGGGGCGTCTCAGTCACCCCTCCACTTT.

The J gene is TRBJ2-5, the V gene TRBV5-4, with TRBD1 matching 7 bases. With V trimmed by 3 bases and J by 1 base, 3 bases remained unmatched. CDR3 length: 14 amino acids. From germline, CDR1 is SGHNT and CDR2 YYREEE (reference sequence). CDR3 in amino acids: CASSSGQTQETQYF. CDR3 nucleotide sequence: TGTGCCAGCAGCTCGGGACAGACCCAAGAGACCCAGTACTTC.

The chain combines TRBV19 with TRBJ2-1; D perhaps matches TRBD1 (6 bases). The V and J ends lost 9 bases and 3 bases respectively, with 15 bases between them. Germline V lookup: CDR1 LNHDA, CDR2 SQIVND (reference sequence). The CDR3 has 14 residues. DNA of the CDR3: TGTGCCAGCACTTTGAGGGGACACTACAATGAGCAGTTCTTC. This sequence encodes CASTLRGHYNEQFF.

The V gene is TRBV18, the J gene TRBJ2-7, with 8 nucleotides matching TRBD1. With V trimmed by 4 bases and J by 4 bases, 6 bases remained unmatched. This CDR3 has 14 residues. The V gene's germline CDR1 is KGHSH and CDR2 LQKENI. Written as DNA, the CDR3 is TGTGCCAGCTCACTTCCGGGACAGGAATACGAGCAGTACTTC. This gives the protein CASSLPGQEYEQYF.

The chain couples TRBV7-8 to TRBJ1-5; D is possibly TRBD1 (6 bases). Trimming cost V 1 base and J 0 bases, with 16 bases left between them. Germline V gene lookup returns CDR1 SGHVS and CDR2 FQNEAQ. The CDR3 has 18 residues. Here the CDR3 reads CASSLVAGDFFSNQPQHF. Written as DNA, the CDR3 is TGTGCCAGCAGCTTAGTCGCAGGGGATTTTTTTAGCAATCAGCCCCAGCATTTT.

V and J are TRBV2 and TRBJ1-6; TRBD1 is a possible D gene (6 bases). Trimming stripped 5 bases from V and 9 bases from J, with 14 bases between. The CDR3 loop spans 14 amino acids. Germline V gene sequence: CDR1 SNHLY, CDR2 FYNNEI. This CDR3 is CASSYRDLGSPLHF. The CDR3 region has the DNA TGTGCCAGCAGTTACAGGGATCTGGGTTCACCCCTCCACTTT.

Turning to this clone: This sample also contains other DNA sequences that code for the same CDR3. This chain connects TRBV9 to TRBJ1-5; D not resolved. The CDR3 runs to 14 residues. Germline V gives CDR1 SGDLS, CDR2 YYNGEE. V was clipped by 3 bases and J by 0 bases, with 7 bases between them. CDR3 loop: CASSATDSNQPQHF. CDR3 coding DNA: TGTGCCAGCAGCGCCACAGATAGCAATCAGCCCCAGCATTTT.

As regards this clone: The CDR3 end shows no conserved phenylalanine or tryptophan, and so a read error is likely. It is unclear where the CDR3 begins or ends on the DNA, so no DNA is shown, and the CDR3 is as TCRdb lists it. The V gene is TRBV5-4, the J gene TRBJ2-3; TRBD2 is taken as the D call from the table, unchecked against the DNA. The CDR3 length equals 12 residues, ends included. Per the germline V gene, CDR1 is SGHNT and CDR2 is YYREEE (reference sequence). CDR3: CASVDRTGKVLV.